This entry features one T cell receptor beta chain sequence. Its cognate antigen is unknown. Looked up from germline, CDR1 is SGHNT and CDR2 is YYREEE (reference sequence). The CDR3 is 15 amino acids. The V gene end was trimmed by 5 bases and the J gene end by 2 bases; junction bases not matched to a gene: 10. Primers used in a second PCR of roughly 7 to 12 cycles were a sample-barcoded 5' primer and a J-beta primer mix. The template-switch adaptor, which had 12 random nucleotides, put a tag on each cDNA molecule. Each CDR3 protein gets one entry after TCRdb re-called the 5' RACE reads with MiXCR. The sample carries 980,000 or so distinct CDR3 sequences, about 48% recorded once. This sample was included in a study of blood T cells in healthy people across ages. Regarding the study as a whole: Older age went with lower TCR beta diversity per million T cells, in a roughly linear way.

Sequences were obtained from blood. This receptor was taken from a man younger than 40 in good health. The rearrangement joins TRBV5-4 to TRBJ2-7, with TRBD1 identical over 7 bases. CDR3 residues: CASSSGTVTPYEQYF. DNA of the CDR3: TGTGCCAGCAGTTCCGGGACAGTTACCCCCTACGAGCAGTACTTC.